The 18 T cell receptor beta chains below come from one sample, sequenced in a study of blood T cell repertoires in COVID-19. Libraries were prepared by immunoSEQ multiplex PCR; TCRdb keeps only in-frame clonotypes and omits some of them. In the table there are about 390,000 clones, about 87% of which are singletons. Sequenced material: PBMCs or T cells enriched from blood (not recorded which). The receptors shown here come from a woman between 50 and 59 years old who had recovered from COVID-19.

The chain links TRBV2 to TRBJ2-5; 10 positions match TRBD2. This CDR3 is 12 amino acids long. Germline loops: CDR1 SNHLY, CDR2 FYNNEI. V gave up 7 bases and J gave up 10 bases; unmatched junction bases: 6. The chain's CDR3 is CASTSGGPVQYF. The CDR3 DNA reads as TGTGCCAGCACTAGCGGGGGCCCGGTCCAGTACTTC. Drawing the rest from reference TRBV2 and TRBJ2-5, the complete variable domain is EPEVTQTPSHQVTQMGQEVILRCVPISNHLYFYWYRQILGQKVEFLVSFYNNEISEKSEIFDDQFSVERPDGSNFTLKIRSTKLEDSAMYFCASTSGGPVQYFGPGTRLLVL.

The V and J genes are TRBV19 and TRBJ2-2; 10 bases fit TRBD1. Germline V gene sequence: CDR1 LNHDA, CDR2 SQIVND (reference sequence). The ends lost 4 bases at V and 3 bases at J; junction bases unmatched: 5. CDR3 size: 16 residues. The CDR3: CASSTLDRGYTGELFF. The CDR3 nucleotides are TGTGCCAGTAGTACCTTGGACAGGGGGTACACCGGGGAGCTGTTTTTT.

In its sample, this clone was seen a few times. The rearrangement uses TRBV6-5 and TRBJ1-1; no reliable D call. Germline values: CDR1 MNHEY, CDR2 SVGAGI. CDR3 size: 15 residues. Deletions cut 1 base from V and 1 base from J, with 10 bases between. CDR3 amino acids: CASSYWAGRNTEAFF. For the CDR3, the DNA is TGTGCCAGCAGTTACTGGGCAGGAAGGAACACTGAAGCTTTCTTT.

J is TRBJ2-3 and V is TRBV27, with D possibly TRBD1 on 6 matching bases. V lost 5 bases to trimming and J lost 1 base, with 16 bases between them. The CDR3 sequence is 16 residues long. From germline, CDR1 is MNHEY and CDR2 SMNVEV (reference sequence). CDR3 protein: CASSQQGSIRTDTQYF. The CDR3 nucleotides read TGTGCCAGCAGTCAACAGGGCTCTATTCGCACAGATACGCAGTATTTT.

V and J are TRBV4-1 and TRBJ1-5, with TRBD1 as a possible D gene (5 bases). This CDR3 contains 16 residues. V was trimmed by 6 bases and J by 4 bases, leaving 19 bases between them. Germline V gives CDR1 MGHRA, CDR2 YSYEKL. DNA of the CDR3: TGCGCCAGCAGAGGAGGGACGGAAGACTTTAATCAGCCCCAGCATTTT. This translates into CASRGGTEDFNQPQHF.

V and J are TRBV10-3 and TRBJ2-7; 7 bases line up with TRBD2. The germline gives CDR1 ENHRY, CDR2 SYGVKD. V shed 6 bases and J 9 bases; nucleotides not matched to a gene: 11. The length of the CDR3 is 13 residues. Here the CDR3 DNA reads TGTGCCATCAGAGACGGGGACTATAGCGGGCAGTACTTC. It specifies CAIRDGDYSGQYF.

This sequence joins TRBV5-1 and TRBJ1-1; 7 bases match TRBD1. The CDR3 is 13 amino acids. V dropped 4 bases and J dropped 5; count of bases not matched to a gene: 5. Per germline, CDR1 SGHRS and CDR2 YFSETQ. The CDR3 region has the DNA TGCGCCAGCAGCACCAAGACAGGGACTGAAGCTTTCTTT. It is translated as CASSTKTGTEAFF.

This clone was observed a handful of times. The chain has TRBV5-8 and TRBJ1-5, with TRBD1 identical over 9 bases. Unmatched junction bases numbered 9, after V lost 7 bases and J lost 4 bases. CDR1 and CDR2 (germline): SGHTS, YDEGEE. The CDR3 is 15 residues long. The DNA for the CDR3 is TGTGCCAGCGTTCCCCAAGACAGGGGGAATCAGCCCCAGCATTTT. Amino acids: CASVPQDRGNQPQHF.

The rearrangement uses TRBV4-3 and TRBJ2-7; 8 bases fit TRBD2. CDR1 and CDR2 from the germline V gene are LGHNA and YSLEER. Trimming cost V 0 bases and J 4 bases; bases outside gene matches: 5. CDR3 length equals 15 residues. The CDR3 nucleotides are TGCGCCAGCAGCCAAGACTGGACTAGCCAGTACGAGCAGTACTTC. Amino acids: CASSQDWTSQYEQYF.

The rearrangement joins TRBV28 to TRBJ1-6, with 8 bases that match TRBD1. V lost 6 bases, J lost 9 bases, and 7 bases stayed unmatched. The CDR3 has 14 residues. Germline CDR1 is MDHEN and CDR2 is SYDVKM. CDR3 bases: TGTGCCAGCAGGGCAGGGGGCGCGGGTTCACCCCTCCACTTT. Protein: CASRAGGAGSPLHF.

The chain couples TRBV5-8 to TRBJ2-7; tentative D call: TRBD1 (5 bases). V was pared by 4 bases and J by 4 bases, with 9 bases between. The CDR3 sequence is 12 residues long. Germline V gene data show CDR1 as SGHTS and CDR2 as YDEGEE. CDR3 residues: CASSRQGYEQYF. The CDR3 DNA reads as TGTGCCAGCAGCCGCCAGGGTTACGAGCAGTACTTC.

J is TRBJ1-2 and V is TRBV6-5; 9 bases are shared with TRBD1. V gave up 0 bases and J gave up 8 bases; unmatched junction bases: 1. CDR1 and CDR2 from the germline V gene are MNHEY and SVGAGI. CDR3 length equals 13 residues. Written as DNA, the CDR3 is TGTGCCAGCAGTTACTCTGGACAGGGGGGCTACACCTTC. Its protein product is CASSYSGQGGYTF.

The rearrangement joins TRBV3-1 (or the pseudogene TRBV3-2) to TRBJ1-2, with 8 bases that match TRBD1. Germline CDR1 is LGHDT and CDR2 is YNNKEL (reference sequence). The CDR3 has 14 amino acids. With 4 bases clipped from V and 8 bases from J, the junction kept 9 bases outside the gene matches. The CDR3 region is CASSRYQGARGYTF. CDR3 in DNA: TGTGCCAGCAGCCGCTACCAGGGGGCGCGGGGCTACACCTTC.

This clone was seen a single time. The chain carries TRBV7-2 and TRBJ1-6, with 7 bases identical to TRBD1. CDR3 length: 17 amino acids. Losses at the gene ends were 5 bases for V and 6 bases for J; bases not matched to a gene: 13. From germline, CDR1 is SGHTA and CDR2 FQGNSA. CDR3 sequence: CASSQRTGRQGNSPLHF. In DNA form, the CDR3 reads TGTGCCAGCAGCCAACGTACGGGTCGACAGGGTAATTCACCCCTCCACTTT.

This sequence joins TRBV5-3 and TRBJ1-2, with 7 bases that match TRBD1. TRBV5-3 is an open reading frame, and its role is uncertain. There are 13 residues in the CDR3. V gave up 3 bases and J gave up 8 bases; unmatched junction bases: 7. The CDR3 here is CARSWRRGRGYTF. The DNA of the CDR3 is TGTGCCAGAAGCTGGAGGAGGGGGCGAGGCTACACCTTC.

This chain connects TRBV3-1 (or the pseudogene TRBV3-2) to TRBJ2-1, with 14 bases fitting TRBD2. The CDR3 is 14 residues long. Trimming took 4 bases from V and 12 from J; bases not matched to a gene: 5. Per germline, CDR1 LGHDT and CDR2 YNNKEL (reference sequence). CDR3 coding DNA: TGTGCCAGCAGCCCGGGACTAGCGGGGGTCGGGCAGTTCTTC. Protein product: CASSPGLAGVGQFF.

This clone was observed a handful of times. The chain couples TRBV6-5 to TRBJ2-7; TRBD1 agrees at 10 bases. The CDR3 loop spans 13 amino acids. After removal of 4 bases from V and 6 bases from J, the junction contained 3 bases not matched to a gene. Germline CDR1 MNHEY, CDR2 SVGAGI. In nucleotides, the CDR3 is TGTGCCAGCAGTTCGGGACAGGGGCGCGAGCAGTACTTC. Its translation: CASSSGQGREQYF.

This sequence joins TRBV6-5 and TRBJ1-2, with 7 bases aligning to TRBD1. V lost 8 bases and J lost 6; bases outside the gene matches: 12. This CDR3 region has 14 residues. CDR1 is MNHEY, CDR2 SVGAGI, per germline. CDR3 sequence reads: CASGPERQGNGYTF. The CDR3 DNA is TGTGCCAGCGGCCCTGAAAGACAGGGAAATGGCTACACCTTC.